This T cell receptor beta chain was sequenced during a study of identical twins. CDR1 is SNHLY, CDR2 FYNNEI, per germline. There are 16 residues in the CDR3. V shed 6 bases and J 0 bases; nucleotides not matched to a gene: 8. A universal primer site was created by template switching, with the cDNA bearing unique molecular identifiers. TCRdb recomputed calls from the 5' RACE reads with MiXCR, one row per CDR3 protein. The data contain about 530,000 distinct CDR3 sequences, approximately 20% of them singletons. This same sample was also taken into another study, of yellow fever vaccine responses in identical twins.

This chain links TRBV2 with TRBJ1-3; 7 nucleotides match TRBD1. Sequencing was carried out using CD4+ T cells sorted from blood. This sequence was found in a woman between 18 and 30 years old in good health. The CDR3 region is CASSLTGEGSGNTIYF. DNA for the CDR3: TGTGCCAGCAGCCTCACAGGGGAAGGCTCTGGAAACACCATATATTTT.